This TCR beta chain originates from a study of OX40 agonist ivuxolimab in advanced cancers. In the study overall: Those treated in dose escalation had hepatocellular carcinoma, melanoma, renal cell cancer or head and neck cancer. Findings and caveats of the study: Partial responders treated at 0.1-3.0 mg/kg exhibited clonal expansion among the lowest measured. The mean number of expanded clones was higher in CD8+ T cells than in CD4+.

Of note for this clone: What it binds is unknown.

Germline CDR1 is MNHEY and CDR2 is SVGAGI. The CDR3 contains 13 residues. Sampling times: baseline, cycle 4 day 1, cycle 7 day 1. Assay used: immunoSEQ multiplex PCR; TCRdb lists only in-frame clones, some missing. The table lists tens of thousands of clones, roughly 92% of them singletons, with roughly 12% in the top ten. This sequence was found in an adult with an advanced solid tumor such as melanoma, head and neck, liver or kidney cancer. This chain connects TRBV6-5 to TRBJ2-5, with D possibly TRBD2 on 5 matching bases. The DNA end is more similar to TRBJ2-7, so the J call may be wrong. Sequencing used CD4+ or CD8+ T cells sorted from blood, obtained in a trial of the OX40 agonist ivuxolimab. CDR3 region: CASSRTWEYEQYF. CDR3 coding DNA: TGTGCCAGCAGCCGTACTTGGGAGTACGAGCAGTACTTC.